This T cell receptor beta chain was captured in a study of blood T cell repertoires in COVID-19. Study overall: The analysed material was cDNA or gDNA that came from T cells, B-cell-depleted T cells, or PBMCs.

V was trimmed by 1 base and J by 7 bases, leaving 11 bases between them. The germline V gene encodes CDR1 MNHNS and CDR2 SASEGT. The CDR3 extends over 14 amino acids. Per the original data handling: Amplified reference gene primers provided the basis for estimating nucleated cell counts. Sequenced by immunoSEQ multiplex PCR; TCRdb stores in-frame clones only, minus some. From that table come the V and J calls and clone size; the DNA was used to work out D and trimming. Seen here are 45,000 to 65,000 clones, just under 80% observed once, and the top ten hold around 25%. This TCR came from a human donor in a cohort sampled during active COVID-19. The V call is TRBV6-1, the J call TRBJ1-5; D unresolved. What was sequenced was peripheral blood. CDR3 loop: CASSEGSGRQPQHF. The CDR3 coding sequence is TGTGCCAGCAGTGAAGGGTCAGGTCGCCAGCCCCAGCATTTT.